The rows below give T cell receptor beta chains drawn from one sample of a study of STAT3 mutations in large granular lymphocyte leukemia. Clones were sequenced by immunoSEQ multiplex PCR, and TCRdb holds only the in-frame ones, with some missing. The sample contains under 35,000 clones, approximately 83% of which appear only once. The material sequenced was peripheral blood mononuclear cells. Receptors were obtained from a man aged 55 to 70 with T-cell large granular lymphocyte leukemia. Some clones in this sample may be carry-over from other donors' samples. CDR3s include the opening cysteine and the closing phenylalanine or tryptophan. The order of the fields is J gene, clone size, V gene, D gene, CDR3 length, CDR3 protein, CDR3 DNA. The D gene is left open where the match is weak. Clone size is not always given. Where it is, it says once, few, many or a class for expanded clones.

TRBJ2-5 | once | TRBV7-9 | - | 12 | CASSPSPETQYF | TGTGCCAGCAGCCCCTCCCCCGAGACCCAGTACTTC
TRBJ2-1 | - | TRBV4-1 | - | 16 | CASSQGRGSSYNEQFF | TGCGCCAGCAGCCAAGGTCGGGGGAGCTCCTACAATGAGCAGTTCTTC
TRBJ2-7 | - | TRBV2 | - | 14 | CASSAQGMGYEQYF | TGTGCCAGCAGTGCCCAGGGGATGGGATACGAGCAGTACTTC
TRBJ1-1 | - | TRBV5-4 | - | 15 | CASSLVGRDWTEAFF | TGTGCCAGCAGCTTAGTTGGCAGGGATTGGACTGAAGCTTTCTTT
TRBJ2-7 | - | TRBV9 | TRBD1 | 13 | CASSVPGGYEQYF | TGTGCCAGCAGCGTCCCAGGGGGCTACGAGCAGTACTTC
TRBJ1-5 | - | TRBV6-1 | - | 13 | CASNLDRNQPQHF | TGTGCCAGCAACCTAGACCGAAATCAGCCCCAGCATTTT
TRBJ2-5 | - | TRBV7-9 | - | 16 | CASSLGAPPNQETQYF | TGTGCCAGCAGCTTAGGAGCGCCACCGAACCAAGAGACCCAGTACTTC
TRBJ1-2 | - | TRBV29-1 | TRBD1 | 15 | CSVGERDREGSGYTF | TGCAGCGTAGGCGAGAGGGACAGGGAAGGAAGTGGCTACACCTTC
TRBJ2-7 | - | TRBV9 | - | 13 | CASSPEGLGEQYF | TGTGCCAGCAGCCCAGAGGGACTGGGAGAGCAGTACTTC
TRBJ2-2 | - | TRBV7-3 | - | 15 | CASSLTSLDTGELFF | TGTGCCAGCAGCCTGACTAGTTTAGACACCGGGGAGCTGTTTTTT
TRBJ1-2 | - | TRBV9 | TRBD1 | 14 | CASSAAGQGYGYTF | TGTGCCAGCAGCGCAGCGGGACAGGGGTATGGCTACACCTTC
TRBJ2-7 | once | TRBV9 | TRBD2 | 13 | CASSVEGTSEQYF | TGTGCCAGCAGCGTAGAAGGGACTAGCGAGCAGTACTTC
TRBJ2-1 | - | TRBV5-1 | TRBD2 | 18 | CASSLDSWSGRSYNEQFF | TGCGCCAGCAGCTTGGATTCGTGGAGCGGGAGAAGCTACAATGAGCAGTTCTTC
TRBJ1-6 | - | TRBV27 | - | 14 | CASSRTADNSPLHF | TGTGCCAGCAGCAGGACAGCAGATAATTCACCCCTCCACTTT
TRBJ1-1 | - | TRBV29-1 | - | 14 | CSVDRGQLNTEAFF | TGCAGCGTTGACAGGGGACAACTGAACACTGAAGCTTTCTTT
TRBJ2-5 | - | TRBV27 | - | 12 | CATRTVQETQYF | TGTGCCACCCGGACAGTCCAAGAGACCCAGTACTTC
TRBJ2-1 | - | TRBV25-1 | - | 16 | CASSESGRGPYNEQFF | TGTGCCAGCAGTGAATCGGGCAGGGGCCCCTACAATGAGCAGTTCTTC
TRBJ2-7 | - | TRBV11-2 | TRBD2 | 16 | CASSLGTWTSGREQYF | TGTGCCAGCAGCTTAGGAACGTGGACTAGCGGTCGGGAGCAGTACTTC
TRBJ1-1 | - | TRBV5-1 | TRBD1 | 15 | CASSLVTGVGTEAFF | TGCGCCAGCAGCTTGGTTACAGGGGTAGGTACTGAAGCTTTCTTT
TRBJ1-1 | - | TRBV18 | TRBD1 | 15 | CASSRGQGTYTEAFF | TGTGCCAGCTCGAGGGGACAGGGGACATACACTGAAGCTTTCTTT
TRBJ2-5 | - | TRBV5-6 | TRBD2 | 17 | CASSWGTAGGQQETQYF | TGTGCCAGCAGCTGGGGGACAGCGGGAGGCCAACAAGAGACCCAGTACTTC
TRBJ1-2 | - | TRBV7-9 | - | 14 | CASSLRAREEGYTF | TGTGCCAGCAGCTTAAGGGCCAGGGAAGAAGGCTACACCTTC
TRBJ2-3 | - | TRBV5-1 | TRBD2 | 17 | CASSIGLAGVVSDTQYF | TGCGCCAGCAGCATCGGACTAGCGGGAGTTGTATCAGATACGCAGTATTTT
TRBJ2-7 | - | TRBV5-1 | TRBD2 | 14 | CASSWAGESNEQYF | TGCGCCAGCAGCTGGGCGGGAGAAAGTAACGAGCAGTACTTC
TRBJ1-5 | - | TRBV5-1 | - | 14 | CASSVDMANQPQHF | TGCGCCAGCAGCGTAGACATGGCCAATCAGCCCCAGCATTTT
TRBJ2-7 | - | TRBV7-9 | - | 12 | CASDVNRGEQYF | TGTGCCAGCGACGTCAACCGGGGGGAGCAGTACTTC
TRBJ2-7 | - | TRBV27 | TRBD1 | 17 | CASSRSPPGQGMYEQYF | TGTGCCAGCAGTCGAAGCCCACCGGGACAGGGTATGTACGAGCAGTACTTC
TRBJ2-7 | - | TRBV15 | - | 13 | CATSRDQGYEQYF | TGTGCCACCAGCAGAGATCAGGGGTACGAGCAGTACTTC
TRBJ1-5 | - | TRBV30 | - | 17 | CAWSVKSGRRGNQPQHF | TGTGCCTGGAGTGTCAAGTCCGGGAGGAGGGGCAATCAGCCCCAGCATTTT
TRBJ2-5 | - | TRBV18 | TRBD2 | 15 | CASSPPVGGEETQYF | TGTGCCAGCTCACCACCGGTGGGAGGGGAAGAGACCCAGTACTTC
TRBJ2-7 | - | TRBV5-4 | TRBD2 | 14 | CASSLAGGPNEQYF | TGTGCCAGCAGCTTAGCGGGAGGGCCTAACGAGCAGTACTTC
TRBJ2-5 | - | TRBV18 | - | 14 | CASSPVTETGTQYF | TGTGCCAGCTCACCGGTAACGGAAACTGGGACCCAGTACTTC
TRBJ2-5 | - | TRBV27 | - | 14 | CASSPRRPQETQYF | TGTGCCAGCAGTCCCCGGCGACCCCAAGAGACCCAGTACTTC
TRBJ2-5 | - | TRBV11-1 | TRBD2 | 15 | CASSPVAGGVETQYF | TGTGCCAGCAGCCCGGTAGCGGGAGGGGTAGAGACCCAGTACTTC
TRBJ2-5 | - | TRBV19 | TRBD1 | 14 | CASSRTGGGETQYF | TGTGCCAGTAGTAGGACAGGGGGCGGGGAGACCCAGTACTTC
TRBJ2-7 | - | TRBV10-3 | - | 15 | CAISESQASSYEQYF | TGTGCCATCAGTGAGTCTCAGGCTAGCTCCTACGAGCAGTACTTC
TRBJ1-2 | - | TRBV10-3 | - | 14 | CAISESRGLYGYTF | TGTGCCATCAGTGAGTCGAGAGGCCTCTATGGCTACACCTTC
TRBJ2-7 | - | TRBV29-1 | TRBD1 | 13 | CSVAGTGAYEQYF | TGCAGCGTCGCCGGGACAGGGGCTTACGAGCAGTACTTC
TRBJ2-7 | - | TRBV29-1 | - | 11 | CSVYYGGEQYF | TGCAGCGTCTACTATGGGGGGGAGCAGTACTTC
TRBJ2-7 | - | TRBV5-1 | TRBD1 | 15 | CASSLGGQGTYEQYF | TGCGCCAGCAGCTTGGGAGGACAGGGTACCTACGAGCAGTACTTC
TRBJ2-7 | - | TRBV11-3 | - | 13 | CASSPRHSNEQYF | TGTGCCAGCAGCCCTAGACATTCCAACGAGCAGTACTTC
TRBJ2-7 | - | TRBV5-3 | TRBD2 | 17 | CASDFEPGLAGKGEQYF | TGTGCCAGCGATTTCGAACCGGGACTAGCGGGAAAGGGCGAGCAGTACTTC
TRBJ2-7 | - | TRBV5-1 | TRBD1 | 16 | CASSPGQGVVSYEQYF | TGCGCCAGCAGCCCCGGACAGGGGGTAGTGTCCTACGAGCAGTACTTC
TRBJ2-2 | few | TRBV2 | TRBD1 | 14 | CASAGTGGSGELFF | TGTGCCAGCGCTGGGACAGGGGGATCCGGGGAGCTGTTTTTT
TRBJ2-1 | - | TRBV7-7 | - | 14 | CASSSRTSETEQFF | TGTGCTAGCAGCTCCCGGACCTCCGAGACTGAGCAGTTCTTC
TRBJ1-2 | - | TRBV30 | - | 12 | CAWSVSGRGYTF | TGTGCCTGGAGTGTGAGCGGACGGGGCTACACCTTC
TRBJ2-7 | few | TRBV28 | - | 11 | CASTTLDGQYF | TGTGCCAGCACCACCCTGGACGGGCAGTACTTC
TRBJ2-2 | - | TRBV30 | - | 18 | CAWSVIPPGVADTGELFF | TGTGCCTGGAGTGTAATCCCCCCCGGGGTAGCGGACACCGGGGAGCTGTTTTTT
TRBJ1-6 | - | TRBV14 | - | 16 | CASSRTGSEGDSPLHF | TGTGCCAGCAGCCGTACAGGCAGTGAGGGGGATTCACCCCTCCACTTT
TRBJ2-7 | - | TRBV5-1 | TRBD2 | 15 | CASSIRPSGDYEQYF | TGCGCCAGCAGCATCCGGCCTAGCGGGGACTACGAGCAGTACTTC
TRBJ2-5 | - | TRBV7-2 | TRBD2 | 14 | CASSFRGRYETQYF | TGTGCCAGCAGCTTCCGCGGGAGGTATGAGACCCAGTACTTC
TRBJ2-5 | - | TRBV7-3 | TRBD2 | 13 | CALPLAGRETQYF | TGTGCCCTCCCCCTAGCGGGGCGAGAGACCCAGTACTTC
TRBJ2-3 | - | TRBV5-3 | TRBD1 | 15 | CARAEGQGVTDTQYF | TGTGCCAGAGCGGAGGGACAGGGTGTCACAGATACGCAGTATTTT
TRBJ1-1 | - | TRBV18 | TRBD1 | 16 | CASSPKWTGGNTEAFF | TGTGCCAGCTCACCAAAATGGACAGGGGGGAACACTGAAGCTTTCTTT
TRBJ1-6 | - | TRBV4-2 | - | 17 | CASSQDGEGLARSPLHF | TGTGCCAGCAGCCAAGACGGCGAGGGCCTCGCGCGGTCACCCCTCCACTTT
TRBJ2-2 | - | TRBV15 | TRBD2 | 16 | CATSRIGTSSSGELFF | TGTGCCACCAGCAGGATAGGGACTAGCAGTTCCGGGGAGCTGTTTTTT
TRBJ2-3 | - | TRBV5-1 | TRBD2 | 18 | CASSGLAGGLSSTDTQYF | TGCGCCAGCAGCGGACTAGCGGGAGGTTTGTCTAGCACAGATACGCAGTATTTT
TRBJ2-2 | - | TRBV5-4 | TRBD2 | 15 | CASSIPSGGTGELFF | TGTGCCAGCAGCATACCATCGGGGGGCACCGGGGAGCTGTTTTTT
TRBJ2-1 | - | TRBV28 | TRBD2 | 13 | CASSPPVAGGQFF | TGTGCCAGCAGTCCTCCGGTAGCGGGAGGCCAGTTCTTC